Shown below are 13 T cell receptor beta chains from a single sample sequenced in a study of response to subunit inactivated influenza vaccine. TCRdb re-analysed the RT-PCR reads in MiXCR, keeping a single row per CDR3 protein. The sample carries 550,000 to 800,000 distinct CDR3 sequences, approximately 14% recorded once. Here the sequenced sample was PBMCs from blood, taken about 12 days after vaccination. These receptors were obtained from a man in his fifties or sixties who received an inactivated influenza vaccine.

The rearrangement joins TRBV12-3 or TRBV12-4 to TRBJ1-5; 9 bases match TRBD1. The J segment lost 7 bases and the V segment lost 0 bases, leaving 7 bases of the junction unmatched. The CDR3 has 16 amino acids. The CDR3 loop reads CASSLAVTGGRQPQHF. The CDR3 DNA reads as TGTGCCAGCAGTTTAGCGGTAACAGGGGGCCGGCAGCCCCAGCATTTT.

In its sample, this clonotype was seen a few times. V is TRBV30 and J is TRBJ2-1, with D perhaps matching TRBD2 (6 bases). Germline assignment: CDR1 GTSNPN and CDR2 SVGIG (reference sequence). V was cut by 1 base and J by 6 bases, with 13 bases left in between. There are 14 residues in the CDR3. CDR3 DNA: TGTGCCTGGAGTGACATAGCGGATATCAATGAGCAGTTCTTC. Translating gives CAWSDIADINEQFF.

This chain uses TRBV7-2 with TRBJ2-7, with D possibly matching TRBD2 (6 bases). The V and J ends lost 4 bases and 3 bases respectively, with 13 bases between them. The CDR3 extends over 14 amino acids. Germline V gene sequence: CDR1 SGHTA, CDR2 FQGNSA. CDR3: CASSSGLLYYEQYF. CDR3 nucleotides: TGTGCCAGCAGCTCGGGACTCCTCTACTACGAGCAGTACTTC.

This clonotype was picked up a small number of times. The chain employs TRBV11-1 and TRBJ2-5; TRBD2 matches 7 bases. This CDR3 has 15 amino acids. Germline lookup yields CDR1 SGHAT and CDR2 FQDESV (reference sequence). V lost 5 bases and J lost 1; bases outside the gene matches: 7. The CDR3: CASSPGGGIQETQYF. CDR3 DNA: TGTGCCAGCAGCCCAGGCGGGGGAATCCAAGAGACCCAGTACTTC.

The genes are TRBV19 and TRBJ2-7, with 11 positions matching TRBD2. This CDR3 comprises 14 residues. Unmatched junction bases numbered 4, after V lost 3 bases and J lost 6 bases. Germline lookup yields CDR1 LNHDA and CDR2 SQIVND (reference sequence). CDR3 loop: CASSITSGSGEQYF. DNA of the CDR3: TGTGCCAGTAGTATTACTAGCGGGAGTGGCGAGCAGTACTTC.

This clonotype was seen more than once but under ten times. This chain links TRBV5-1 with TRBJ2-7; tentatively, D is TRBD1 (5 bases). The CDR3 covers 14 residues. CDR1 is SGHRS and CDR2 is YFSETQ in the germline V gene. V lost 9 bases to trimming and J lost 0 bases, with 16 bases between them. This CDR3 is CATRTSASSYEQYF. The DNA of the CDR3 is TGCGCCACCCGGACATCTGCGAGCTCCTACGAGCAGTACTTC.

This clonotype showed up just a few times. The chain employs TRBV3-1 and TRBJ2-1; perhaps TRBD1 as D (5 bases). Germline values: CDR1 LGHDT, CDR2 YNNKEL (reference sequence). The CDR3 contains 15 residues. The V and J ends lost 1 base and 0 bases respectively, with 7 bases between them. The CDR3 is CASSQGQISYNEQFF. CDR3 DNA: TGTGCCAGCAGCCAAGGACAGATCTCCTACAATGAGCAGTTCTTC.

This clonotype was observed many times. CDR3 region: CASRKTGGAFDTQYF. DNA for the CDR3: TGTGCCAGCAGGAAAACAGGGGGCGCTTTCGATACGCAGTATTTT. The genes are TRBV12-3 or TRBV12-4 and TRBJ2-3, with TRBD1 identical over 9 bases. V shed 6 bases and J 6 bases; nucleotides not matched to a gene: 10. The CDR3 sequence is 15 residues long.

There are a few counts of this clonotype. The V call is TRBV6-1, the J call TRBJ1-2; tentative D call: TRBD1 (6 bases). This CDR3 spans 14 amino acids. V was pared by 6 bases and J by 7 bases, with 18 bases between. Germline lookup yields CDR1 MNHNS and CDR2 SASEGT. CDR3 bases: TGTGCCAGCAGGATAGCACAGGGAAGGTCTGGCTACACCTTC. The encoded protein is CASRIAQGRSGYTF.

This clonotype was observed many times. The chain links TRBV20-1 to TRBJ2-5, with 7 bases identical to TRBD2. After removal of 7 bases from V and 0 bases from J, the junction contained 14 bases not matched to a gene. The CDR3 loop spans 16 amino acids. The germline V gene encodes CDR1 DFQATT and CDR2 SNEGSKA (reference sequence). The CDR3 region has the DNA TGCAGTGTCAGAGCCGGCGCTAGCGGTTACCAAGAGACCCAGTACTTC. Amino acids: CSVRAGASGYQETQYF.

This clonotype has a handful of counts. V is TRBV4-2 and J is TRBJ2-5; no reliable D call. V lost 5 bases and J 1 base, leaving 11 bases between the germline ends. Germline-derived CDR1 and CDR2 are LGHNA and YNFKEQ. This CDR3 is built from 14 residues. The CDR3 DNA is TGTGCCAGCAGCACTATTTCTAGCCAAGAGACCCAGTACTTC. Encoded protein: CASSTISSQETQYF.

The gene calls are TRBV6-1 and TRBJ2-7; 9 nucleotides line up with TRBD2. Germline V CDR1 and CDR2: MNHNS, SASEGT. CDR3 size: 13 residues. V dropped 5 bases and J dropped 2; count of bases not matched to a gene: 1. CDR3: CASSRTSAYEQYF. The CDR3 DNA is TGTGCCAGCAGTAGGACTAGCGCCTACGAGCAGTACTTC.

Concerning this clonotype itself: The junction and the germline gene differ at one end; a read error may be behind it. The chain joins TRBV30 to TRBJ1-1, with 9 bases identical to TRBD1. The CDR3 covers 15 residues. Germline V gene sequence: CDR1 GTSNPN, CDR2 SVGIG (reference sequence). The DNA for the CDR3 is TGTGCCTCGAGTGTGCAAACAGGGGGCCAGGCTGAAGCTTTCTTT. Translating gives CASSVQTGGQAEAFF.